Detailed here is one TCR beta chain. Through negative isolation, CD4+ and CD8+ T cells were obtained, while TEMRA cells were enriched using FACS. The sample is drawn from a study of CD8 T cells in Susac syndrome. The CDR3 consists of 11 residues. The V end lost 0 bases, the J end lost 5 bases, and 4 bases lay between the germline ends. The germline gives CDR1 GTSNPN, CDR2 SVGIG (reference sequence). The RNA input was about 0.45 to 1 ug, and it was reverse transcribed with random hexamers. An immunoSEQ multiplex PCR amplified TCR beta CDR3 over 54 Vbeta and 13 Jbeta. MiXCR, run by TCRdb on the immunoSEQ multiplex PCR reads, gives a single entry per CDR3 protein. The table shows 110,000 or so distinct CDR3 sequences, with roughly 96% occurring only once.

V and J are TRBV30 and TRBJ2-5, with D unclear. This receptor was identified in a human donor in good health. Source material: CD4+ T cells from PBMCs. This chain's CDR3 is CAWSVEETQYF. CDR3 sequence (DNA): TGTGCCTGGAGTGTCGAGGAGACCCAGTACTTC.